The 15 T cell receptor beta chains reported below all come from one sample, sequenced in a study of T cells in women clearing cervical HPV infection. Data came from immunoSEQ multiplex PCR; TCRdb stores just in-frame clones and leaves some out. The listing records some 30,000 clones. Sequenced material: blood buffy coat. The source of these receptors is a woman aged 18 to 75 with a cervical HPV16 infection that either progressed to CIN3+ or cleared (not recorded which).

To note about this clone: Read sequence stops 3 residues before the CDR3 end, and the germline J gene provides the missing end. The rearrangement links TRBV2 to TRBJ2-1, with 12 bases lining up with TRBD2. Germline V lookup: CDR1 SNHLY, CDR2 FYNNEI. The CDR3 runs 14 residues. Germline trimming cut 6 bases from V and 7 bases from J; bases unmatched to any gene: 4. The CDR3 spells CASRSSGGENEQFF. The covered CDR3 bases are TGTGCCAGCAGGTCTAGCGGGGGGGAAAATGAG.

Of note for this clone: The read comes to an end 3 residues before the CDR3 does, leaving the germline J gene to fill in the end. This sequence joins TRBV20-1 and TRBJ2-2; D gene uncertain. CDR1 and CDR2 from the germline V gene are DFQATT and SNEGSKA (reference sequence). V dropped 6 bases and J dropped 1 base, with 12 bases sitting between them. CDR3 length: 14 amino acids. CDR3 in amino acids: CSATPQENTGELFF. CDR3 DNA (partial): TGCAGTGCCACTCCCCAGGAGAACACCGGGGAG.

Concerning this clone itself: The read stops 3 residues short of the end of the CDR3; the missing end is completed from the germline J gene. This chain links TRBV11-2 with TRBJ1-1; D gene ambiguous. Trimming left V 5 bases short and J 4 bases short, with 8 bases between. Germline V gene lookup returns CDR1 SGHAT and CDR2 FQNNGV. The CDR3 runs to 12 residues. This CDR3 is CASSPQRTEAFF. The CDR3 DNA, read in part, is TGTGCCAGCAGCCCCCAGCGCACTGAA.

Remarks on this clone: The read finishes 3 residues shy of the CDR3 end, and the germline J gene is used to complete it. The chain employs TRBV2 and TRBJ2-1; 12 bases match TRBD2. Germline CDR1 and CDR2: SNHLY and FYNNEI. CDR3 size: 14 residues. V lost 6 bases, J lost 7 bases, and 4 bases stayed unmatched. The CDR3 sequence is CASRRTSGENEQFF. Incomplete CDR3 DNA: TGTGCCAGCAGGAGGACTAGCGGGGAAAATGAG.

CDR3 residues: CASSLSGDERNEQFF. The sequenced CDR3 bases are TGTGCCAGCAGTTTATCAGGGGATGAGAGGAATGAG. The chain joins TRBV12-3 or TRBV12-4 to TRBJ2-1; possibly TRBD1 for D (6 bases). The missing CDR3 end, 3 residues past where the read stops, is filled in from the germline J gene. There are 15 residues in the CDR3. V dropped 2 bases and J dropped 7 bases, with 15 bases sitting between them.

About this clone itself: The read falls 3 residues short of the CDR3 end, and the missing part is taken from the germline J gene. The chain employs TRBV18 and TRBJ1-1; D possibly corresponds to TRBD1 (5 bases). Trimming pared 1 base from V and 0 bases from J, leaving 9 bases between. The germline gives CDR1 KGHSH, CDR2 LQKENI. CDR3 length: 15 residues. The sequenced CDR3 bases are TGTGCCAGCTCACCACAGGGGATGGTGAACACTGAA. Translated, it gives CASSPQGMVNTE. The whole CDR3 protein is CASSPQGMVNTEAFF.

Turning to this clone: Read coverage stops 3 residues before the CDR3 terminus; the germline J gene supplies the remainder. The chain carries TRBV10-2 and TRBJ2-3, with a possible D match to TRBD1 (5 bases). The V gene lost 4 bases and the J gene lost 4 bases, with 21 bases spanning the gap. This CDR3 has 17 residues. Germline V gene data show CDR1 as WSHSY and CDR2 as SAAADI. CDR3 protein: CASSGYFDPPGPDTQYF. The DNA read from the CDR3 is TGCGCCAGCAGTGGCTACTTCGATCCCCCAGGGCCAGATACG.

A remark on this clone: The CDR3 end is not reached by the read, which stops 3 residues before it; the germline J gene fills it in. This chain links TRBV19 with TRBJ1-2; 7 bases are shared with TRBD1. Germline assignment: CDR1 LNHDA and CDR2 SQIVND (reference sequence). With V trimmed by 7 bases and J by 4 bases, 6 bases remained unmatched. The CDR3 length is 13 residues. CDR3 residues: CASIRGSGYGYTF. The CDR3 bases that were read are TGTGCCAGTATCAGGGGGAGCGGCTATGGC.

Concerning this clone: The read terminates 3 residues before the CDR3 end, so the remaining end is supplied by the germline J gene. The genes are TRBV28 and TRBJ2-7; 7 nucleotides align to TRBD1. Trimming at V came to 4 bases and at J to 2 bases, leaving 8 bases not matched to a gene. CDR1 and CDR2 (germline): MDHEN, SYDVKM. This CDR3 has 15 residues. The CDR3 protein is CASSSLGQPAYEQYF. The DNA read from the CDR3 is TGTGCCAGCAGTTCCTTGGGACAGCCGGCCTACGAG.

The covered CDR3 bases are TGTGCCAGTAGTATGTTTCACAGCTCAGGCAATCAGCCC. Translating gives CASSMFHSSGNQP. The whole CDR3 sequence reads CASSMFHSSGNQPQHF. The chain has TRBV19 and TRBJ1-5; D gene ambiguous. The read comes to an end 3 residues before the CDR3 does, leaving the germline J gene to fill in the end. Germline CDR1 LNHDA, CDR2 SQIVND (reference sequence). V was clipped by 3 bases and J by 2 bases, with 14 bases between them. The CDR3 is 16 amino acids.

About this clone itself: The CDR3 is cut off 3 residues early in the read; its end comes from the germline J gene. The chain joins TRBV7-3 to TRBJ2-5; no reliable D call. This CDR3 comprises 13 residues. Germline loops: CDR1 SGHTA, CDR2 FQGTGA. V was clipped by 0 bases and J by 2 bases, with 4 bases between them. CDR3 DNA, as far as it was read: TGTGCCAGCAGCTTAACCCCTCAAGAGACC. Translated: CASSLTPQET. The full CDR3 protein is CASSLTPQETQYF. The full variable domain, its missing parts supplied by reference TRBV7-3 and TRBJ2-5, is GAGVSQTPSNKVTEKGKYVELRCDPISGHTALYWYRQSLGQGPEFLIYFQGTGAADDSGLPNDRFFAVRPEGSVSTLKIQRTERGDSAVYLCASSLTPQETQYFGPGTRLLVL.

Comments on this clone: The read ends 3 residues shy of where the CDR3 ends; the end is completed using the germline J gene. The chain links TRBV7-9 to TRBJ1-2; D perhaps matches TRBD1 (5 bases). Germline V gene lookup returns CDR1 SEHNR and CDR2 FQNEAQ (reference sequence). CDR3 length: 12 amino acids. CDR3 protein: CASSLEDRGYTF. The part of the CDR3 DNA that was read is TGTGCCAGCAGCTTAGAAGACAGAGGC. The full variable domain, in which reference TRBV7-9 and TRBJ1-2 provide the parts outside the CDR3, is DTGVSQNPRHKITKRGQNVTFRCDPISEHNRLYWYRQTLGQGPEFLTYFQNEAQLEKSRLLSDRFSAERPKGSFSTLEIQRTEQGDSAMYLCASSLEDRGYTFGSGTRLTVV.

About this clone: The read terminates 3 residues ahead of where the CDR3 ends, so the germline J gene completes it. The chain joins TRBV29-1 to TRBJ1-1, with a weak D call TRBD1 (5 bases). Germline V gene lookup returns CDR1 SQVTM and CDR2 ANQGSEA. Trimming stripped 8 bases from V and 1 base from J, with 11 bases between. CDR3 size: 12 residues. The CDR3 bases that were read are TGCAGCCCCGACAGTTCGAACACTGAA. This translates into CSPDSSNTE. In full, the CDR3 reads CSPDSSNTEAFF.

By frequency, this clone registers medium-sized. The CDR3 end lies 3 residues beyond the end of the read and is filled in from the germline J gene. The chain carries TRBV5-1 and TRBJ2-2; no clear D. Trimming took 4 bases from V and 2 from J, leaving 15 bases between them. CDR1 is SGHRS and CDR2 is YFSETQ in the germline V gene. This CDR3 contains 16 residues. CDR3 bases read: TGCGCCAGCAGCACAGTAATAGACATTAACACCGGGGAG. This gives the protein CASSTVIDINTGE. In full, the CDR3 reads CASSTVIDINTGELFF.

On this clone: The read terminates 3 residues before the CDR3 end, so the remaining end is supplied by the germline J gene. This chain uses TRBV15 with TRBJ1-1; 7 bases match TRBD1. The CDR3 is 15 residues long. CDR1 is LNHNV, CDR2 YYDKDF, per germline (reference sequence). Trimming took 5 bases from V and 2 from J; bases not matched to a gene: 8. CDR3 in amino acids: CATSQLLGGNTEAFF. The CDR3 DNA, read in part, is TGTGCCACCAGCCAACTGCTAGGGGGCAACACTGAA.